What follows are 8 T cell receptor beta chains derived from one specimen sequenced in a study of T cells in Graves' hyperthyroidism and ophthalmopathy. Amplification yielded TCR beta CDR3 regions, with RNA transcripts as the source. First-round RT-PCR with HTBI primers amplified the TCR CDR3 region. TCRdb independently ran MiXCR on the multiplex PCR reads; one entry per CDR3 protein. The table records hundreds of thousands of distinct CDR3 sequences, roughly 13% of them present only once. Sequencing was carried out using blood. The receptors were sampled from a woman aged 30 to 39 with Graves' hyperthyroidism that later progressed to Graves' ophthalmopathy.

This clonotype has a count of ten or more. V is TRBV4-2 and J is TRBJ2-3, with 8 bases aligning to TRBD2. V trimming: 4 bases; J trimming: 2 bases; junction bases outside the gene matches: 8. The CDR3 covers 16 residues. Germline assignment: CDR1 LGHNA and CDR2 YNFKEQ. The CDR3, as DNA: TGTGCCAGCAGCCTGCCGGGACTAGACCTCACAGATACGCAGTATTTT. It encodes CASSLPGLDLTDTQYF.

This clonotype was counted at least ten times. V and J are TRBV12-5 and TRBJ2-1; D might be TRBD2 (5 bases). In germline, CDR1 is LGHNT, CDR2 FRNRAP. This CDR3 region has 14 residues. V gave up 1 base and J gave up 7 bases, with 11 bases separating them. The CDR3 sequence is CASGLGQRGNEQFF. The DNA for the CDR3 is TGTGCTAGTGGTTTGGGACAAAGAGGGAATGAGCAGTTCTTC.

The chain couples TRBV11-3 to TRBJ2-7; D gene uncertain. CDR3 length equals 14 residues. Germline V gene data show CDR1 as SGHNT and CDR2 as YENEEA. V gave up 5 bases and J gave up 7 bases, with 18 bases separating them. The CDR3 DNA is TGTGCCAGCAGCCCGGGCCTACCCGACGAGGAGCAGTACTTC. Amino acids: CASSPGLPDEEQYF.

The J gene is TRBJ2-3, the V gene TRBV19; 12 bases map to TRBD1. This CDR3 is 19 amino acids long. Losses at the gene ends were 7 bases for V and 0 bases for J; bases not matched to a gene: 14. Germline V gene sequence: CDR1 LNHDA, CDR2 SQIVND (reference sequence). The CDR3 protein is CASTLGPGQGARSTDTQYF. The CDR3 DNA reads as TGTGCCAGTACCCTGGGCCCGGGACAGGGGGCGCGAAGCACAGATACGCAGTATTTT. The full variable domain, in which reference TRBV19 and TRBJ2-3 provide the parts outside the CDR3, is DGGITQSPKYLFRKEGQNVTLSCEQNLNHDAMYWYRQDPGQGLRLIYYSQIVNDFQKGDIAEGYSVSREKKESFPLTVTSAQKNPTAFYLCASTLGPGQGARSTDTQYFGPGTRLTVL.

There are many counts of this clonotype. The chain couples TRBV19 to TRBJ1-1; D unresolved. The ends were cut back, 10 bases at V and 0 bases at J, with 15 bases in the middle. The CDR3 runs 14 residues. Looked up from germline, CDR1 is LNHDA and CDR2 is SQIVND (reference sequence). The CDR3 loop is CATDDPSLNTEAFF. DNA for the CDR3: TGTGCCACCGATGATCCGAGTCTGAACACTGAAGCTTTCTTT.

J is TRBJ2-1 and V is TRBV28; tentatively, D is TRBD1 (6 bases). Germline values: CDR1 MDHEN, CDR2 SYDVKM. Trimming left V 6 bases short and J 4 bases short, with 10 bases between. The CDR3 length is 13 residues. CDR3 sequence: CASRNRAYNEQFF. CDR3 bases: TGTGCCAGCAGAAACAGGGCATACAATGAGCAGTTCTTC.

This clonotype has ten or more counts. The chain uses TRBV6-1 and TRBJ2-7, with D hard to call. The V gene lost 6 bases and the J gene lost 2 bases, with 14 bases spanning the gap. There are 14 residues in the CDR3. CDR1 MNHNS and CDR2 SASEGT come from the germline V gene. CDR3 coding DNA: TGTGCCAGCAGCCTGGCGGACGCCACCTACGAGCAGTACTTC. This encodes CASSLADATYEQYF.

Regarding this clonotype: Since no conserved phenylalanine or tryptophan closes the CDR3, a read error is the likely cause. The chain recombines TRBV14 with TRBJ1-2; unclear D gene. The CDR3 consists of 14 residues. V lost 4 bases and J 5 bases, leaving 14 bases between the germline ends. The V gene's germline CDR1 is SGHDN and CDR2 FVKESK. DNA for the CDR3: TGTGCCAGCAGCCTAGGGTCGACGGCTTATGGCTACACCGTC. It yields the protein CASSLGSTAYGYTV.